This TCR beta chain was found in a study of beta chain features in type 1 diabetes. Reverse transcription of all isolated RNA meant that expressed TCRB transcripts were sequenced. Data came from immunoSEQ multiplex PCR; TCRdb stores just in-frame clones and leaves some out. The repertoire holds 300,000 to 450,000 clones, with about 10% as singletons. This clone was counted a few times. Its target is unknown. The CDR3 loop spans 12 amino acids. Germline V gene sequence: CDR1 SGHTA, CDR2 FQGNSA. The V gene lost 5 bases and the J gene lost 5 bases, with 9 bases spanning the gap. Stem cell-like memory, regulatory, central memory and naive CD4+ cells were sorted via CD45RO/CCR7/CD25/CD127/CD95/CD27. The study, taken as a whole, reports: Still unanswered here is whether HLA type influences TCRB rearrangement. Moderately but significantly shorter TCRB CDR3s were found in Type 1 diabetes patients in all four CD4+ subsets.

Sequencing was carried out using central memory CD4+ T cells from blood. This TCR derives from a man younger than 40 with type 1 diabetes. This rearrangement joins TRBV7-2 to TRBJ2-5, with D hard to call. The CDR3 here is CASSPYGETQYF. In DNA, the CDR3 is TGTGCCAGCAGCCCTTACGGGGAGACCCAGTACTTC.